There are a few counts of the clone carrying this TCR beta chain. What it binds is not known. Sequencing used immunoSEQ multiplex PCR; TCRdb keeps in-frame clones, though not all of them. The sample holds roughly 53,000 clones, roughly 89% seen once. The sample comes from a study of graft-versus-host responses after intestinal transplantation. In the study overall: Induction with anti-thymocyte globulin, then tacrolimus and steroids for around three years, was given to all recipients.

Germline assignment: CDR1 SEHNR and CDR2 FQNEAQ (reference sequence). The V end was cut by 4 bases, the J end by 10 bases, with 19 bases between. The CDR3 length is 14 residues. Study-level findings and limits: Declines in HvG clones occurring early post-transplant were associated with peak circulating GvH clone levels. Graft-donor T cell macrochimerism in patients accompanied high graft-versus-host to host-versus-graft clonal ratios in allografts.

The chain links TRBV7-9 to TRBJ1-1; maybe TRBD1 (6 bases). This receptor was identified in a human patient who received an intestinal transplant, so some T cells may come from the graft donor. The sample here was PBMCs, taken around 95 weeks after intestinal transplant. The CDR3 here is CASSSREDSGGAFF. The CDR3 DNA follows: TGTGCCAGCAGCTCGAGAGAGGACAGCGGGGGAGCTTTCTTT.